The source of this T cell receptor beta chain is a study of T cell changes during pregnancy in multiple sclerosis. Measured with immunoSEQ multiplex PCR; TCRdb has only the in-frame clones, and not every one. The table records tens of thousands of clones, just over 90% of them present only once. The germline V gene has CDR1 SGHVS and CDR2 FNYEAQ. The germline V and J ends were trimmed by 1 base and 8 bases, with 9 bases remaining between them. The CDR3 sequence is 13 residues long. The sample here was CD8+ T cells from peripheral blood mononuclear cells, taken in the first trimester of pregnancy. The chain combines TRBV7-6 with TRBJ1-5; no reliable D call. The sequence derives from a female donor with multiple sclerosis, enrolled in a pregnancy study. CDR3 coding DNA: TGTGCCAGCAGCTTAGACCCTACTGAGCCCCAGCATTTT. Translated: CASSLDPTEPQHF.